The T cell receptor beta chain described here comes from a study of blood T cell repertoires in COVID-19 (dated by TCRdb to about 2020). Broadly, across the study: Samples covering the acute and convalescent phases of COVID-19 were provided by collaborators in the United States, Italy and Spain. The prospective study material was composed of cDNA or gDNA derived from T cells, B-cell-depleted T cells, or PBMCs. Deeply sampled blood TCRbeta repertoires from subjects exposed to, actively infected with, or recovered from COVID-19 were included in the dataset. The repertoires were released in a freely available public database intended as a resource for research on the immune response to SARS-CoV-2. Samples were obtained from the ongoing ImmuneRACE study (first 160 participants) and from 1,200 or so subjects provided by 6 global collaborators. A de-identified subject ID, COVID-19 status, age in years and sex were almost always included in the sample metadata. Where HLA class I and class II types were available, the types were taken from metadata supplied by the sample provider, not from assay-based typing. The study at large found these results: Clinical and demographic metadata were provided uncurated, with the amount varying by source and participant.

Its CDR3 holds 16 amino acids, cysteine through phenylalanine. Kept here is only the CDR3 DNA, which spans 48 bases and is read in frame from base 1. According to the germline V gene, CDR1 reads ENHRY and CDR2 reads SYGVKD. Relative to germline, V is 4 bases shorter and J is 0 bases shorter, with 16 bases between their ends. Participants in the prospective study were enrolled through a virtual design, were aged roughly 18 to 100 years, and lived in roughly 24 United States geographic areas. In the prospective study, participants were assigned to cohorts based on the clinical history participants reported in a screening survey and a study questionnaire. In the prospective study, mobile phlebotomists collected whole blood, serum and a nasopharyngeal or oropharyngeal swab from each participant. Additional blood draws and questionnaires over an approximately two-month period could optionally be provided by prospective study participants. Prospective study blood samples were shipped either frozen or at room temperature before DNA extraction.

Remarks on this clone: Its antigen is not yet known. Per-base quality was not reported, and no clone a single base away is much larger than it.

TCRbeta CDR3 regions were amplified from genomic DNA using the immunoSEQ Assay, a bias-controlled multiplex PCR. The original pipeline was this. Within the assay, amplification of reference gene primers was used to estimate how many nucleated cells each sample contained. Sequence reads were collapsed and filtered to measure the absolute abundance of every unique TCRbeta CDR3 rearrangement. For each sample, productive Simpson clonality was calculated as the square root of Simpson's diversity index over productive rearrangements. TCRdb took over this immuneACCESS table, retaining in-frame rearrangements with V and J assigned. Such tables are incomplete; in checked studies, under half of the missing clones stem from an unresolved V gene, and the remainder is unexplained. That table is the source of V, J and clone size, and D and trimming were worked out from the DNA. The sample contains under 200,000 clones, roughly 82% of them found a single time. The top ten constitute more than 4% of the sample.

This clonotype was sampled from a woman in her sixties or seventies with acute COVID-19. The rearranged segments are TRBV10-3 and TRBJ2-7; TRBD2 is a weak D gene call, 5 bases matching. Material: PBMCs or T cells enriched from blood (not recorded which). The nucleotide sequence reads as follows: TGTGCCATCAGTGGCGCTGAGGGCGGAAGCTCCTACGAGCAGTACTTC. Its coded protein is CAISGAEGGSSYEQYF.